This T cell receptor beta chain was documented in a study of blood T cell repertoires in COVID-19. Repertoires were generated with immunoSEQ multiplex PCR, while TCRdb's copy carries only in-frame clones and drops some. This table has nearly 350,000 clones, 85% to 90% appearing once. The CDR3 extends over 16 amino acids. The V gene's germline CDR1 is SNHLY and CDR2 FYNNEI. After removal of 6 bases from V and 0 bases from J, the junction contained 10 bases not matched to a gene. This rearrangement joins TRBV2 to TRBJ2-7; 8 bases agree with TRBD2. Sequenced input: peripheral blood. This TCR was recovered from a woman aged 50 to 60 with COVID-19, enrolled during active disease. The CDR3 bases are TGTGCCAGCAGGACAAAACCGGGACTAGTCTCCTACGAGCAGTACTTC. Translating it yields CASRTKPGLVSYEQYF.